This is a list of T cell receptor beta chains from one sample in a study of T-cell memory formation after mild COVID-19. TCRdb passed the 5' RACE reads through MiXCR, listing each CDR3 protein once. The sample holds 560,000 or so distinct CDR3 sequences, approximately 15% seen once. The specimen was PBMCs or a T cell subset sorted from them (not recorded which). The receptors were gathered from an adult woman who had mild COVID-19 (a few samples of this study predate the infection). Cell type and time point are not known. CDR3s include the opening cysteine and the closing phenylalanine or tryptophan. Fields, in order: V gene, clone size, D gene, CDR3 protein. A D gene is named only where the DNA matches it firmly. The size field is filled for only some rows; it gives once, few, many or a size class.

>TRBV7-9|-|-
CASSPQGAEQYF
>TRBV7-3|-|-
CASSLTGTPGNEQFF
>TRBV20-1|many|-
CSAREPSSYEQYF
>TRBV15|-|TRBD2
CATSREGGSSYEQYF
>TRBV7-9|few|-
CASSLEGENQPQHF
>TRBV9|-|-
CASSPPMGEAHQPQHF
>TRBV5-1|few|-
CASSPDIYEQYF
>TRBV30|few|-
CAWSLNSNQPQHF
>TRBV5-1|many|-
CASSFRVGAYNSPLHF
>TRBV20-1|-|-
CSASSTAGVYQPQHF
>TRBV24-1|few|-
CATSHTRYNEQFF
>TRBV29-1|-|-
CSVLDRDTGELFF
>TRBV24-1|-|-
CATSRGLNGEQFF
>TRBV23-1|-|TRBD2
CASSQSWREGLYEQYF
>TRBV30|few|TRBD1
CAWSPDRGRSEQFF
>TRBV4-3|-|TRBD1
CASSQDGTGRREQYF
>TRBV24-1|few|-
CATPPISGIDLTSTDTQYF
>TRBV7-3|-|TRBD2
CASSRSGGGQETQYF
>TRBV7-9|-|TRBD1
CASSTRQGEGYEQYF
>TRBV19|few|-
CASSQTGRATNEKLFF